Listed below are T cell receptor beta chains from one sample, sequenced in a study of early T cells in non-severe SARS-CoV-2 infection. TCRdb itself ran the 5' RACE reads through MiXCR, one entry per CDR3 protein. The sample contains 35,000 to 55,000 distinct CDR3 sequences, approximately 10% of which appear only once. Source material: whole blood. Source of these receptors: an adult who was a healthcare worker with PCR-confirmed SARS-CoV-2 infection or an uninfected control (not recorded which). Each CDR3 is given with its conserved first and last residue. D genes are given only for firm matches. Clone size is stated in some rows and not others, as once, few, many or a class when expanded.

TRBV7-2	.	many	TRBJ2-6	TGTGCCAGCAGCTTCAATGCAGCTGGGGCCAACGTCCTGACTTTC	CASSFNAAGANVLTF
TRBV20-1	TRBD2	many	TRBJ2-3	TGCAGTGCTAGAGGGACTAGCGGGAGAACAGATACGCAGTATTTT	CSARGTSGRTDTQYF
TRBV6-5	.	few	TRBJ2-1	TGTGCCAGCAGTCGTACAGGAGGGACGTACAATGAGCAGTTCTTC	CASSRTGGTYNEQFF
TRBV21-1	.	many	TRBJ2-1	TGTGCCAGCAGCAAAGGGGGACAGACATACTCCTACAATGAGCAGTTCTTC	CASSKGGQTYSYNEQFF
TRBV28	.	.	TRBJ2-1	TGTGCCAGCGACTCTAGTCATCCGGGTTACAATGAGCAGTTCTTC	CASDSSHPGYNEQFF
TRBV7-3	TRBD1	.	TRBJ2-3	TGTGCCAGCAGCTCTGGGCGGACAGGGGGCACAGATACGCAGTATTTT	CASSSGRTGGTDTQYF
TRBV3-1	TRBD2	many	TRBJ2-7	TGTGCCAGCAGCCGGGGACTAGCGGGAGGGAAGGCCTACGAGCAGTACTTC	CASSRGLAGGKAYEQYF
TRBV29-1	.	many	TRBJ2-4	TGCAGCGTCAAAACGACCGGGCCCCAGGGGGGTGCCAAAAACATTCAGTACTTC	CSVKTTGPQGGAKNIQYF
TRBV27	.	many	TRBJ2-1	TGTGCCACGCAAGGTTCCTACAATGAGCAGTTCTTC	CATQGSYNEQFF
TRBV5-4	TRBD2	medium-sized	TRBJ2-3	TGTGCCAGCAGCAGAGGACTAGCGGCCACAGATACGCAGTATTTT	CASSRGLAATDTQYF
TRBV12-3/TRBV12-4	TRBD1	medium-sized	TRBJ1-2	TGTGCCAGCAGTCCAGAAGGACAGGGAGGACGTCGTGGCTACACCTTC	CASSPEGQGGRRGYTF
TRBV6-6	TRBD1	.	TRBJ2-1	TGTGCCAGCAGCCGCGGACAGGGCCAGCAGTTCTTC	CASSRGQGQQFF
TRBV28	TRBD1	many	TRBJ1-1	TGTGCCAGCAGTCCCCCGACAGGGAGGACGGGAGCTTTCTTT	CASSPPTGRTGAFF
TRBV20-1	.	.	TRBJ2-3	TGCAGTGCTATCTTAGCGGTTATAAGCACAGATACGCAGTATTTT	CSAILAVISTDTQYF
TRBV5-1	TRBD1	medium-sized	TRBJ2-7	TGCGCCAGCAGCTCGGACAGGGGGCAGTACGAGCAGTACTTC	CASSSDRGQYEQYF
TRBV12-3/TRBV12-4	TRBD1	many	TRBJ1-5	TGTGCCAGCAGTTCCACCGGACAGGGAAGAGGCAATCAGCCCCAGCATTTT	CASSSTGQGRGNQPQHF
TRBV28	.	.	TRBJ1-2	TGTGCCAGCAGTTTAGAGACAGTCCGAGTGGGCTACACCTTC	CASSLETVRVGYTF
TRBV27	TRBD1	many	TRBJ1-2	TGTGCCAGCAGTGATGACAGGGACTCTTATGGCTACACCTTC	CASSDDRDSYGYTF
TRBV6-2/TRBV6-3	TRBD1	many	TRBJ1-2	TGTGCCAGCAGTCAGGGACAGTACTATGGCTACACCTTC	CASSQGQYYGYTF
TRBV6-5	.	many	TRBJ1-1	TGTGCCAGCAGTTACACCGGGTTGGACACAGGAACGAACACTGAAGCTTTCTTT	CASSYTGLDTGTNTEAFF
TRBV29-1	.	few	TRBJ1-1	TGCAGCGCGTCAGACCTCTTGAACACTGAAGCTTTCTTT	CSASDLLNTEAFF
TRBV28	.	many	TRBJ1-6	TGTGCCAGCAGTTTACTCAGCAGGGTAATATTTACTTCACCCCTCCACTTT	CASSLLSRVIFTSPLHF
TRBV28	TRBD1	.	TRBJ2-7	TGTGCCAGCAACCCTGGGACAGGCCCGTTCAGCTACGAGCAGTACTTC	CASNPGTGPFSYEQYF
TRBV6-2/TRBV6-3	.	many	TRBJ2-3	TGTGCCAGCAGTTACGCGGGACAGCCAACAGATACGCAGTATTTT	CASSYAGQPTDTQYF
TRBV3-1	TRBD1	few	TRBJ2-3	TGTGCCAGCAGCCAGGGGACAGCTAGAAGCACAGATACGCAGTATTTT	CASSQGTARSTDTQYF
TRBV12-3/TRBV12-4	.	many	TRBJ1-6	TGTGCCAGCAGGCCCGGGATGGTGCTGAATTCACCCCTCCACTTT	CASRPGMVLNSPLHF
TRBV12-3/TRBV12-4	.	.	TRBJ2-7	TGTGCCAGCGGGACCAATTACGAGCAGTACTTC	CASGTNYEQYF
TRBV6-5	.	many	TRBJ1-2	TGTGCCAGCTCACCGGGACAAGGCTACACCTTC	CASSPGQGYTF
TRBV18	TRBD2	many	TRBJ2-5	TGTGCCAGCTCACCCACTATGACTAGCGGGACCCAGTACTTC	CASSPTMTSGTQYF
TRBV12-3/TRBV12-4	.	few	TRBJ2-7	TGTGCCAGCAGTCCTGGTCAGACGTCCTACGAGCAGTACTTC	CASSPGQTSYEQYF
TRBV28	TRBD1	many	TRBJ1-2	TGTGCCAGCAGGGCCGACAGGGCCTATGGCTACACCTTC	CASRADRAYGYTF
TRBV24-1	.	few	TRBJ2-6	TGTGCCACCAGTGAGCGGTTCGGTACTGGGGCCAACGTCCTGACTTTC	CATSERFGTGANVLTF
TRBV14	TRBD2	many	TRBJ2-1	TGTGCCAGCAGCCAGTCAGCGGGGACGGGGAATGAGCAGTTCTTC	CASSQSAGTGNEQFF
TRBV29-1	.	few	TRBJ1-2	TGCAGCGTTGAAAAGGAGAACTATGGCTACACCTTC	CSVEKENYGYTF
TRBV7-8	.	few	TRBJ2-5	TGTGCCAGCAGCTTAGGATCGCGGCAGGGAAGGGAGACCCAGTACTTC	CASSLGSRQGRETQYF
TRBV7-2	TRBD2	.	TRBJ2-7	TGTGCCAGCAGCCCATCTGGGGCTAGCGGGTACGAGCAGTACTTC	CASSPSGASGYEQYF
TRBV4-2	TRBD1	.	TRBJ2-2	TGTGCCAGCAGCCAAGCGACAGGGACGAACACCGGGGAGCTGTTTTTT	CASSQATGTNTGELFF
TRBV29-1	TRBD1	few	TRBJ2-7	TGCAGCGTTCGGACAGGGCGGTCCTACGAGCAGTACTTC	CSVRTGRSYEQYF
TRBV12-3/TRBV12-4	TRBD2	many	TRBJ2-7	TGTGCCAGCAGTGTTACACTAGCGGGAACCTACGAGCAGTACTTC	CASSVTLAGTYEQYF
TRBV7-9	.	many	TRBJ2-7	TGTGCCAGCAGCTCGAGGGGCCCGGACCCCTACGAGCAGTACTTC	CASSSRGPDPYEQYF
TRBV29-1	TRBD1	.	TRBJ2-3	TGCAGCGTATGGGAGGGGACAGGGAGCACAGATACGCAGTATTTT	CSVWEGTGSTDTQYF
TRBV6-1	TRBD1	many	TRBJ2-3	TGTGCCAGCAGCGCAGCAATTTTCGACAGGGGGCCAGATACGCAGTATTTT	CASSAAIFDRGPDTQYF
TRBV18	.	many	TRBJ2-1	TGTGCCAGCTCGCCCCCTCTAAGCGGTTCCTACAATGAGCAGTTCTTC	CASSPPLSGSYNEQFF
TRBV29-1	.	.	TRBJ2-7	TGCAGCGTTGTGGGGGACTACGAGCAGTACTTC	CSVVGDYEQYF
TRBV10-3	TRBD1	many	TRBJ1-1	TGTGCCGCTACCGGGACAGGGAACACTGAAGCTTTCTTT	CAATGTGNTEAFF
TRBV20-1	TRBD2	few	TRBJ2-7	TGCAGTGCTCACATACCCACACCGGGACTAGCAGGCGACGAGCAGTACTTC	CSAHIPTPGLAGDEQYF